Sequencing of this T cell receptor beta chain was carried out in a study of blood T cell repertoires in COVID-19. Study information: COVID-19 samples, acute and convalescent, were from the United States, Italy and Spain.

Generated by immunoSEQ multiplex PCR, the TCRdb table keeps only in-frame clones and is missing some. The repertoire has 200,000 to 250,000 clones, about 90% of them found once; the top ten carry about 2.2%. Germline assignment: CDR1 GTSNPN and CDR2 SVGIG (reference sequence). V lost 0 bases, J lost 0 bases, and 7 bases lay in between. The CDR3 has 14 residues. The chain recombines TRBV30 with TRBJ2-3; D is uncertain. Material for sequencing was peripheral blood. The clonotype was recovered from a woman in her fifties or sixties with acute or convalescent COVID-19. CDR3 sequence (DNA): TGTGCCTGGAGTGTGGGTAGCAGCACAGATACGCAGTATTTT. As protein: CAWSVGSSTDTQYF. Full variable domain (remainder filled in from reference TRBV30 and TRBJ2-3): SQTIHQWPATLVQPVGSPLSLECTVEGTSNPNLYWYRQAAGRGLQLLFYSVGIGQISSEVPQNLSASRPQDRQFILSSKKLLLSDSGFYLCAWSVGSSTDTQYFGPGTRLTVL.